Below, 29 T cell receptor beta chains from the same sample are listed, as sequenced in a study of T-cell memory formation after mild COVID-19. One entry per CDR3 protein results from TCRdb running MiXCR on the 5' RACE reads. The sample holds under 550,000 distinct CDR3 sequences, 15% to 20% seen once. Sequences were obtained from PBMCs or a T cell subset sorted from them (not recorded which). These receptors all stem from an adult woman who had mild COVID-19 (a few samples of this study predate the infection). Cell type and time point are not known.

CDR3: CSVEKAQRADTQYF. In DNA form, the CDR3 reads TGCAGCGTTGAAAAAGCGCAGCGGGCCGATACGCAGTATTTT. The V gene is TRBV29-1, the J gene TRBJ2-3, with D perhaps TRBD2 (6 bases). Looked up from germline, CDR1 is SQVTM and CDR2 is ANQGSEA. V shed 2 bases and J shed 6 bases, with 15 bases lying between them. This CDR3 is built from 14 residues.

The chain has TRBV7-2 and TRBJ2-7; D tentatively reads TRBD1 or TRBD2 (5 bases each). Trimming left V 5 bases short and J 1 base short, with 15 bases between. Germline V CDR1 and CDR2: SGHTA, FQGNSA. This CDR3 spans 15 amino acids. The CDR3 region is CASSQRGRQSYEQYF. CDR3 nucleotides: TGTGCCAGCAGCCAGAGGGGCAGGCAATCCTACGAGCAGTACTTC.

The sample holds a few counts of this clonotype. CDR3: CASGLAGDYEQYF. The CDR3 DNA is TGTGCCAGCGGACTAGCGGGAGACTACGAGCAGTACTTC. The rearrangement links TRBV10-3 to TRBJ2-7, with 13 nucleotides matching TRBD2. The CDR3 is 13 residues long. Germline V gene lookup returns CDR1 ENHRY and CDR2 SYGVKD. Trimming cost V 10 bases and J 3 bases; bases outside gene matches: 3.

This chain connects TRBV7-9 to TRBJ2-1, with 8 nucleotides matching TRBD1. The length of the CDR3 is 15 residues. With 5 bases clipped from V and 6 bases from J, the junction kept 9 bases outside the gene matches. CDR1 and CDR2 from the germline V gene are SEHNR and FQNEAQ (reference sequence). DNA for the CDR3: TGTGCCAGCAGCGTCTCGGGACAGGTTATCAATGAGCAGTTCTTC. Its protein product is CASSVSGQVINEQFF.

The rearrangement links TRBV24-1 to TRBJ1-5; weak D call: TRBD1 (6 bases). The germline V and J ends were trimmed by 5 bases and 5 bases, with 15 bases remaining between them. The CDR3 sequence is 15 residues long. Germline CDR1 and CDR2: KGHDR and SFDVKD. CDR3 sequence reads: CATSGGGRRDQPQHF. Here the CDR3 DNA reads TGTGCCACCAGTGGGGGGGGGCGAAGGGATCAGCCCCAGCATTTT.

This clonotype has at least ten counts. The gene calls are TRBV5-1 and TRBJ2-7; TRBD2 aligns across 13 bases. This CDR3 is 15 amino acids long. Germline CDR1 reads SGHRS; CDR2 reads YFSETQ. V lost 0 bases, J lost 5 bases, and 2 bases stayed unmatched. CDR3 DNA sequence: TGCGCCAGCAGCTTGGGGACTAGCGGGGGAGACGAGCAGTACTTC. Residues: CASSLGTSGGDEQYF.

This clonotype was detected a few times. V gene TRBV12-3 or TRBV12-4 combines with J gene TRBJ2-6; no clear D. V lost 3 bases, J lost 0 bases, and 9 bases lay in between. This CDR3 contains 16 residues. The CDR3 nucleotides are TGTGCCAGCAGTTTTAGGAAGAGCTCTGGGGCCAACGTCCTGACTTTC. This sequence encodes CASSFRKSSGANVLTF.

The chain combines TRBV7-8 with TRBJ2-1, with TRBD1 matching over 8 bases. Unmatched junction bases numbered 9, after V lost 5 bases and J lost 3 bases. CDR1 SGHVS and CDR2 FQNEAQ come from the germline V gene. CDR3 size: 16 residues. The CDR3 sequence is CASSQAGGAYYNEQFF. The CDR3, as DNA: TGTGCCAGCAGCCAAGCAGGGGGCGCTTACTACAATGAGCAGTTCTTC. Complete variable domain (other parts from reference TRBV7-8 and TRBJ2-1): GAGVSQSPRYKVAKRGQDVALRCDPISGHVSLFWYQQALGQGPEFLTYFQNEAQLDKSGLPSDRFFAERPEGSVSTLKIQRTQQEDSAVYLCASSQAGGAYYNEQFFGPGTRLTVL.

There are a few counts of this clonotype. The V and J genes are TRBV9 and TRBJ2-6; tentative D call: TRBD1 (6 bases). The CDR3 loop spans 17 amino acids. Trimming removed 0 bases at V and 1 base at J, with 11 bases between. From germline, CDR1 is SGDLS and CDR2 YYNGEE. CDR3 DNA sequence: TGTGCCAGCAGCGTAGGGGCAACAGGGTCTGGGGCCAACGTCCTGACTTTC. Translated, it gives CASSVGATGSGANVLTF.

A few counts support this clonotype. CDR3 bases: TGTGCCAGCAGCGTAGTGTCCGGGGTCAATGAGCAGTTCTTC. Protein sequence: CASSVVSGVNEQFF. The V call is TRBV9, the J call TRBJ2-1, with TRBD2 as a possible D gene (5 bases). CDR1 SGDLS and CDR2 YYNGEE come from the germline V gene. V lost 0 bases and J lost 6, with 10 bases in between. The CDR3 spans 14 residues.

This clonotype was counted many times. V gene TRBV7-3 combines with J gene TRBJ2-1; 7 positions agree with TRBD2. V was pared by 5 bases and J by 1 base, with 11 bases of the junction left unmatched. The CDR3 consists of 17 residues. Germline values: CDR1 SGHTA, CDR2 FQGTGA. The chain's CDR3 is CASSPLNSGSSYNEQFF. DNA of the CDR3: TGTGCCAGCAGCCCGTTAAATAGCGGGTCGTCCTACAATGAGCAGTTCTTC.

This chain's CDR3 is CASATGQTSKLSNTEAFF. The CDR3 coding sequence is TGTGCCAGCGCCACGGGGCAAACGTCAAAGCTATCGAACACTGAAGCTTTCTTT. The chain couples TRBV6-2 or TRBV6-3 to TRBJ1-1; TRBD1 might be the D (5 bases). CDR3 length: 18 residues. Between the trimmed V and J ends, which lost 8 bases and 1 base, there was a span of 26 bases. From germline, CDR1 is MNHEY and CDR2 SVGEGT.

This sequence joins TRBV5-6 and TRBJ2-7, with 10 bases aligning to TRBD2. The ends lost 4 bases at V and 4 bases at J; junction bases unmatched: 5. Germline V gene lookup returns CDR1 SGHDT and CDR2 YYEEEE. The CDR3 runs 14 residues. CDR3 bases: TGTGCCAGCAGCATAGCGGGGGGCCCGTACGAGCAGTACTTC. It specifies CASSIAGGPYEQYF.

The V and J genes are TRBV27 and TRBJ2-2; 8 bases are a match to TRBD1. Germline trimming cut 6 bases from V and 2 bases from J; bases unmatched to any gene: 5. The CDR3 runs to 15 residues. The V gene's germline CDR1 is MNHEY and CDR2 SMNVEV (reference sequence). CDR3 coding DNA: TGTGCCAGCAGGATCGGACAGGGAAACACCGGGGAGCTGTTTTTT. Amino acids: CASRIGQGNTGELFF.

The chain has TRBV5-8 and TRBJ1-5; no definite D call. Trimming shortened V by 5 bases and J by 0 bases, and 12 bases separated the two germline ends. The CDR3 runs 15 residues. CDR1 and CDR2 from the germline V gene are SGHTS and YDEGEE. The chain's CDR3 is CASSPQRFSNQPQHF. The CDR3 region has the DNA TGTGCCAGCAGTCCTCAGAGATTTAGCAATCAGCCCCAGCATTTT.

This clonotype came up a few times. This chain links TRBV27 with TRBJ2-7; no clear D gene. V lost 5 bases and J 4 bases, leaving 12 bases between the germline ends. CDR3 length: 13 amino acids. The germline V gene encodes CDR1 MNHEY and CDR2 SMNVEV (reference sequence). The CDR3 protein is CASSPFLGYEQYF. CDR3 DNA: TGTGCCAGCAGTCCCTTCTTGGGGTACGAGCAGTACTTC.

The V and J genes are TRBV7-2 and TRBJ2-7; 11 bases agree with TRBD2. The CDR3 runs 15 residues. The trim removed 2 bases at V and 7 bases at J, leaving 7 bases unmatched. Germline CDR1 SGHTA, CDR2 FQGNSA. CDR3 coding DNA: TGTGCCAGCAGCTTAACGACTAGCGGGGCGGGAGAGCAGTACTTC. Translating it yields CASSLTTSGAGEQYF. The variable domain in full, with the rest retrieved from reference TRBV7-2 and TRBJ2-7, is GAGVSQSPSNKVTEKGKDVELRCDPISGHTALYWYRQSLGQGLEFLIYFQGNSAPDKSGLPSDRFSAERTGGSVSTLTIQRTQQEDSAVYLCASSLTTSGAGEQYFGPGTRLTVT.

This clonotype was seen a few times. V and J are TRBV5-1 and TRBJ1-6, with D possibly TRBD1 on 5 matching bases. Trimming stripped 5 bases from V and 10 bases from J, with 13 bases between. The CDR3 has 13 residues. Germline values: CDR1 SGHRS, CDR2 YFSETQ. CDR3 bases: TGCGCCAGCAGGCCAGGGTTGGACTCACCCCTCCACTTT. This sequence encodes CASRPGLDSPLHF.

This clonotype has only a few counts. The gene calls are TRBV5-6 and TRBJ2-1; the match to TRBD1 covers 9 bases. The J segment lost 6 bases and the V segment lost 4 bases, leaving 17 bases of the junction unmatched. The CDR3 runs 18 residues. CDR1 is SGHDT, CDR2 YYEEEE, per germline. CDR3 protein: CASSQANAGTGIGNEQFF. The CDR3 nucleotides are TGTGCCAGCAGCCAAGCCAACGCCGGGACAGGGATAGGCAATGAGCAGTTCTTC.

This rearrangement joins TRBV18 to TRBJ1-1, with D hard to call. The CDR3 consists of 14 residues. V shed 2 bases and J shed 5 bases, with 12 bases lying between them. Germline-derived CDR1 and CDR2 are KGHSH and LQKENI. CDR3 in amino acids: CASSPTGLTTEAFF. The CDR3 bases are TGTGCCAGCTCACCAACTGGGCTGACGACTGAAGCTTTCTTT.

There are a few counts of this clonotype. V is TRBV20-1 and J is TRBJ2-7; D might be TRBD1 (6 bases). The CDR3 sequence is 12 residues long. Germline-derived CDR1 and CDR2 are DFQATT and SNEGSKA (reference sequence). V lost 5 bases to trimming and J lost 5 bases, with 13 bases between them. DNA of the CDR3: TGCAGTGCTCACCAAGGACAGAACGAGCAGTACTTC. It encodes CSAHQGQNEQYF.

This clonotype was counted a few times. CDR3 sequence reads: CASSSPGQGLYEQYF. For the CDR3, the DNA is TGTGCCAGCAGTTCACCGGGACAGGGTTTGTACGAGCAGTACTTC. The rearrangement uses TRBV12-3 or TRBV12-4 and TRBJ2-7; 9 bases align to TRBD1. V trimming: 4 bases; J trimming: 4 bases; junction bases outside the gene matches: 8. CDR3 length: 15 amino acids.

This chain links TRBV10-3 with TRBJ2-5; D not certain. V was cut by 2 bases and J by 2 bases, with 15 bases left in between. The CDR3 contains 16 residues. Germline V gene sequence: CDR1 ENHRY, CDR2 SYGVKD. This CDR3 reads CAISEPPEFSQETQYF. In DNA form, the CDR3 reads TGTGCCATCAGTGAGCCCCCTGAATTCAGTCAAGAGACCCAGTACTTC.

This clonotype was counted between two and nine times. The chain has TRBV4-3 and TRBJ2-3; D is ambiguous. CDR3 length: 14 amino acids. The germline gives CDR1 LGHNA, CDR2 YSLEER. The ends were cut back, 0 bases at V and 2 bases at J, with 6 bases in the middle. CDR3 sequence reads: CASSQDAVTDTQYF. For the CDR3, the DNA is TGCGCCAGCAGCCAAGATGCGGTCACAGATACGCAGTATTTT.

This clonotype was counted at least ten times. The chain couples TRBV29-1 to TRBJ2-7; D unclear. Germline V gene data show CDR1 as SQVTM and CDR2 as ANQGSEA. Trimming pared 3 bases from V and 3 bases from J, leaving 9 bases between. CDR3 length equals 12 residues. CDR3 DNA: TGCAGCGTTGATGTGGTTGGCTACGAGCAGTACTTC. This translates into CSVDVVGYEQYF.

V gene TRBV7-8 combines with J gene TRBJ2-4; D unclear. Trimming took 1 base from V and 1 from J, leaving 8 bases between them. CDR3 length equals 15 residues. CDR1 and CDR2 from the germline V gene are SGHVS and FQNEAQ. CDR3 residues: CASSLERAAKNIQYF. The CDR3 DNA follows: TGTGCCAGCAGCTTAGAAAGAGCGGCCAAAAACATTCAGTACTTC.

The table lists this clonotype with a few counts. V and J are TRBV4-3 and TRBJ1-2; D may be TRBD1 (5 bases). Germline V gene lookup returns CDR1 LGHNA and CDR2 YSLEER. Trimming cost V 1 base and J 4 bases, with 13 bases left between them. CDR3 length: 15 residues. This CDR3 reads CASSQVLGVIYGYTF. The CDR3 coding sequence is TGCGCCAGCAGCCAAGTTCTAGGGGTGATCTATGGCTACACCTTC.

The chain carries TRBV27 and TRBJ2-1; D is perhaps TRBD2 (5 bases). Trimming cost V 5 bases and J 4 bases, with 30 bases left between them. The CDR3 runs to 20 residues. From germline, CDR1 is MNHEY and CDR2 SMNVEV (reference sequence). CDR3 protein: CASSRFIPPVGAHQYNEQFF. CDR3 sequence (DNA): TGTGCCAGCAGTCGCTTTATTCCCCCGGTGGGAGCACACCAATACAATGAGCAGTTCTTC.

The rearrangement joins TRBV24-1 to TRBJ2-3; D is possibly TRBD1 (7 bases). This CDR3 spans 16 amino acids. Germline loops: CDR1 KGHDR, CDR2 SFDVKD. V was cut by 2 bases and J by 2 bases, with 13 bases left in between. The CDR3 nucleotides are TGTGCCACCAGTGATTGGGGCGGGACAGACACAGATACGCAGTATTTT. Translating it yields CATSDWGGTDTDTQYF.